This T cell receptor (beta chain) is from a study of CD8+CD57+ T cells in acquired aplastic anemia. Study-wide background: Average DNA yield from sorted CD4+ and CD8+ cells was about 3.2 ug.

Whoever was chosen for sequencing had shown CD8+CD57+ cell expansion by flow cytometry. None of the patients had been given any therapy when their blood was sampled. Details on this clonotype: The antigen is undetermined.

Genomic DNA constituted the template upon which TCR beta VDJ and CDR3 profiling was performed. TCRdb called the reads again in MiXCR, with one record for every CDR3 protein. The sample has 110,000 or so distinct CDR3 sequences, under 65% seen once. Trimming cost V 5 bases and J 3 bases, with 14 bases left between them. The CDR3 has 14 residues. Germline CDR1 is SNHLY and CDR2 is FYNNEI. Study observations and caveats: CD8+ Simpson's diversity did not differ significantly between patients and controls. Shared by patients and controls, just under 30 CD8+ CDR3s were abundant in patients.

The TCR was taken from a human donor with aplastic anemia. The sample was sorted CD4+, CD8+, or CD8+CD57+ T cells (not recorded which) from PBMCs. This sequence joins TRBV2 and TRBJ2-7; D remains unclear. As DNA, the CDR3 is TGTGCCAGCAGTAGCCTAGACTGGATCTACGAGCAGTACTTC. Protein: CASSSLDWIYEQYF.